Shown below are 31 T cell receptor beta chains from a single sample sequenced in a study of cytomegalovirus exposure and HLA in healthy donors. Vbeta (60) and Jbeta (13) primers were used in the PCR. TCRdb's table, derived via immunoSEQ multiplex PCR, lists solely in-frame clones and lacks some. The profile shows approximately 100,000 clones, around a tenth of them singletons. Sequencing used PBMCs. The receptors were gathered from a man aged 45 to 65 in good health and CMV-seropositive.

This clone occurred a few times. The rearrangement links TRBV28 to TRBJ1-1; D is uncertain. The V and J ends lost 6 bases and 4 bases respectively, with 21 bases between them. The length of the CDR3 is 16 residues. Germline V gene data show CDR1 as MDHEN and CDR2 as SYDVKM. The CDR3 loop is CASRPPPGSLGTEAFF. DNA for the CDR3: TGTGCCAGCAGACCCCCCCCCGGGAGCCTGGGCACTGAAGCTTTCTTT.

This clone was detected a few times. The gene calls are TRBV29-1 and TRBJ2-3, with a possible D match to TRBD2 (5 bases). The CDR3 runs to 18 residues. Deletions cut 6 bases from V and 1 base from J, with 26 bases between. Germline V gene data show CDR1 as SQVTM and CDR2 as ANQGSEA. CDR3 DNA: TGCAGCGTCCCCCCCACAAGAGGGTTGGGTGGGGGCACAGATACGCAGTATTTT. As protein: CSVPPTRGLGGGTDTQYF.

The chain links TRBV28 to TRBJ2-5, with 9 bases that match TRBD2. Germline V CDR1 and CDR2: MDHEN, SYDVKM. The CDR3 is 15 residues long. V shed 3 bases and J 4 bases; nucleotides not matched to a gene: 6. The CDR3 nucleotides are TGTGCCAGCAGTTTTCACGCGGGAGGGCCAGAGACCCAGTACTTC. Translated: CASSFHAGGPETQYF.

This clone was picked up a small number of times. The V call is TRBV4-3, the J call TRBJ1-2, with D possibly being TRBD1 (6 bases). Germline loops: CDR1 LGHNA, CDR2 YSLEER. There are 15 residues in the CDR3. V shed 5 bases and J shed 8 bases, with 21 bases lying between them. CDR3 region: CASSSIGGGQEGYTF. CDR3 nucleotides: TGCGCCAGCAGCTCTATCGGCGGGGGGCAGGAGGGCTACACCTTC.

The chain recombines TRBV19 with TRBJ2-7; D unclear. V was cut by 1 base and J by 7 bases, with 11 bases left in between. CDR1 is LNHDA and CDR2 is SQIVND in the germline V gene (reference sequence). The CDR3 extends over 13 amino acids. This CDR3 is CASSIVVEREQYF. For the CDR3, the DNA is TGTGCCAGTAGTATAGTCGTCGAGAGGGAGCAGTACTTC.

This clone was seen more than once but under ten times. The CDR3 loop reads CASSPSGQDEKLFF. The CDR3 DNA reads as TGCGCCAGCAGCCCGTCGGGACAGGATGAAAAACTGTTTTTT. The chain joins TRBV5-1 to TRBJ1-4; TRBD1 aligns across 8 bases. The CDR3 is 14 amino acids. CDR1 is SGHRS, CDR2 YFSETQ, per germline. Trimming at V came to 4 bases and at J to 6 bases, leaving 5 bases not matched to a gene.

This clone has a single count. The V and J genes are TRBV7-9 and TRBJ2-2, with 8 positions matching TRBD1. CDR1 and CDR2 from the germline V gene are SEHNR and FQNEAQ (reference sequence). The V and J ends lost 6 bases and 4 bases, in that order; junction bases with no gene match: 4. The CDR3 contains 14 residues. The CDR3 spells CASRPDRVTGELFF. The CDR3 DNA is TGTGCCAGCAGGCCGGACAGGGTCACCGGGGAGCTGTTTTTT.

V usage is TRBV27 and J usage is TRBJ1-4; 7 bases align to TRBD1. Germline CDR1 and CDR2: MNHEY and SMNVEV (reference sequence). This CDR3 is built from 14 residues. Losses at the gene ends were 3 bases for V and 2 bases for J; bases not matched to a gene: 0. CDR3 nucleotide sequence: TGTGCCAGCAGTTTGACAGGGACTAATGAAAAACTGTTTTTT. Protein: CASSLTGTNEKLFF.

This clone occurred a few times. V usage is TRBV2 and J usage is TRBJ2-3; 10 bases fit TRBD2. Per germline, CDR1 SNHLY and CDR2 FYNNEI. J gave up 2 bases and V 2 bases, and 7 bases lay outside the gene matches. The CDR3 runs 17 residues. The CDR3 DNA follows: TGTGCCAGCAGTGAAAGGTGGGGGACTAGCGTCACAGATACGCAGTATTTT. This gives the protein CASSERWGTSVTDTQYF.

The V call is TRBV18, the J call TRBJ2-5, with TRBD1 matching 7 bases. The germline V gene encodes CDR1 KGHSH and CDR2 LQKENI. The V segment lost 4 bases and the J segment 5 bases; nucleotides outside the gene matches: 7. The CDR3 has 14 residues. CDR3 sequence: CASSLRTGPETQYF. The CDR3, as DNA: TGTGCCAGCTCACTGAGGACAGGCCCGGAGACCCAGTACTTC.

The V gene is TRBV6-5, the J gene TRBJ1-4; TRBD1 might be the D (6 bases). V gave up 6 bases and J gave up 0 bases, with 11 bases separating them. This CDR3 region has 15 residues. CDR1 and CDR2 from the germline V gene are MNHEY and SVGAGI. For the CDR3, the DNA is TGTGCCAGCAGCCGACAGGATGCAACTAATGAAAAACTGTTTTTT. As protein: CASSRQDATNEKLFF.

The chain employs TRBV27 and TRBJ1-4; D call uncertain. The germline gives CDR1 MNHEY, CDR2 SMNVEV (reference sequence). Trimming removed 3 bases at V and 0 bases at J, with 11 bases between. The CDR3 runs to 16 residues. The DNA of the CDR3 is TGTGCCAGCAGTTTTCGGAGAGATGCAACTAATGAAAAACTGTTTTTT. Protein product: CASSFRRDATNEKLFF. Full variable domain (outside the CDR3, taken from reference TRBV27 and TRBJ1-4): EAQVTQNPRYLITVTGKKLTVTCSQNMNHEYMSWYRQDPGLGLRQIYYSMNVEVTDKGDVPEGYKVSRKEKRNFPLILESPSPNQTSLYFCASSFRRDATNEKLFFGSGTQLSVL.

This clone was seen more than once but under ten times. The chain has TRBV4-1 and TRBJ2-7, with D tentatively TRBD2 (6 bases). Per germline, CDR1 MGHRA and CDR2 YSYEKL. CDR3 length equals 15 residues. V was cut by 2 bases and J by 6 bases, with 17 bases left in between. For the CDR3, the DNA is TGCGCCAGCAGCCAATACCTTACGGGGGAGGTCGAGCAGTACTTC. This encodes CASSQYLTGEVEQYF.

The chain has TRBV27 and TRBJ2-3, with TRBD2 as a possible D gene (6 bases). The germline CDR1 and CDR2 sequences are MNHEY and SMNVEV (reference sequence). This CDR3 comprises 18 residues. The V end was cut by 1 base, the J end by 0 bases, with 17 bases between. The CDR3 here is CASSLYPPWDSSTDTQYF. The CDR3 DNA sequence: TGTGCCAGCAGTTTATATCCCCCTTGGGACTCTAGCACAGATACGCAGTATTTT.

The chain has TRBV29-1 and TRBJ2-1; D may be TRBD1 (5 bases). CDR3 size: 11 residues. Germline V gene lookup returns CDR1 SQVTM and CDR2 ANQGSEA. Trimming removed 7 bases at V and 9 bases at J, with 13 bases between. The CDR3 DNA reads TGCAGCGGTAGCAGGGCTACTGAGCAGTTCTTC. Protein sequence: CSGSRATEQFF.

CDR3 residues: CASSYRDTAFF. CDR3 bases: TGTGCCAGCAGTTACAGGGACACAGCTTTCTTT. The chain joins TRBV6-5 to TRBJ1-1; possible D gene TRBD1, 6 bases. The ends were cut back, 2 bases at V and 10 bases at J, with 8 bases in the middle. The CDR3 runs 11 residues. Germline CDR1 and CDR2: MNHEY and SVGAGI.

The CDR3 protein is CASSERQGRAGELFF. CDR3 DNA: TGTGCCAGCAGCGAACGACAGGGACGGGCCGGGGAGCTGTTTTTT. The rearrangement joins TRBV7-2 to TRBJ2-2, with 7 bases aligning to TRBD1. The CDR3 loop spans 15 amino acids. Germline lookup yields CDR1 SGHTA and CDR2 FQGNSA. The V gene end was trimmed by 5 bases and the J gene end by 6 bases; junction bases not matched to a gene: 9.

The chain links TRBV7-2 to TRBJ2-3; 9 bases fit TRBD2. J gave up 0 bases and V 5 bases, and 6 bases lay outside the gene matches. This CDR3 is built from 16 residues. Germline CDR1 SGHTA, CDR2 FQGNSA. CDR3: CASSPQSGRSTDTQYF. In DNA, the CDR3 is TGTGCCAGCAGCCCCCAGAGCGGGAGGAGCACAGATACGCAGTATTTT. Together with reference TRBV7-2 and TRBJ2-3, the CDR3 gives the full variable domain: GAGVSQSPSNKVTEKGKDVELRCDPISGHTALYWYRQSLGQGLEFLIYFQGNSAPDKSGLPSDRFSAERTGGSVSTLTIQRTQQEDSAVYLCASSPQSGRSTDTQYFGPGTRLTVL.

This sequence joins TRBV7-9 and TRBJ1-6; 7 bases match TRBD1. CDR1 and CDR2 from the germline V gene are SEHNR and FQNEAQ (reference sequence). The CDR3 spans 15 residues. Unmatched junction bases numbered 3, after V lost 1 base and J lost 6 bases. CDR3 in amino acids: CASSLGDRINSPLHF. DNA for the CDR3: TGTGCCAGCAGCTTAGGGGACAGAATTAATTCACCCCTCCACTTT. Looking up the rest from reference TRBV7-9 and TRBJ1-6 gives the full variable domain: DTGVSQNPRHKITKRGQNVTFRCDPISEHNRLYWYRQTLGQGPEFLTYFQNEAQLEKSRLLSDRFSAERPKGSFSTLEIQRTEQGDSAMYLCASSLGDRINSPLHFGNGTRLTVT.

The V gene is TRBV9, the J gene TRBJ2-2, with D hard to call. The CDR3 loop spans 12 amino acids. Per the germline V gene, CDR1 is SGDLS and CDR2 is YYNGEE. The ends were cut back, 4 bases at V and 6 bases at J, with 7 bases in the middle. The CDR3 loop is CASSPRPGELFF. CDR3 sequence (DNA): TGTGCCAGCAGCCCCCGTCCCGGGGAGCTGTTTTTT.

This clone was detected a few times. The CDR3 here is CASSLGEAQYF. CDR3 DNA: TGTGCCAGCAGCTTAGGGGAGGCCCAGTACTTC. J is TRBJ2-5 and V is TRBV7-8, with D tentatively TRBD2 (6 bases). The V end lost 1 base, the J end lost 9 bases, and 6 bases lay between the germline ends. The CDR3 totals 11 residues. Germline assignment: CDR1 SGHVS and CDR2 FQNEAQ.

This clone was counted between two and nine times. In nucleotides, the CDR3 is TGTGCCAGCAGTGACGAGAGCGGGAGTGGTCTAGAGACCCAGTACTTC. Protein product: CASSDESGSGLETQYF. The rearrangement uses TRBV25-1 and TRBJ2-5; 8 bases line up with TRBD2. V gave up 3 bases and J gave up 4 bases; unmatched junction bases: 10. There are 16 residues in the CDR3. Germline CDR1 MGHDK, CDR2 SYGVNS. The entire variable domain, with the rest obtained from reference TRBV25-1 and TRBJ2-5, is as follows: EADIYQTPRYLVIGTGKKITLECSQTMGHDKMYWYQQDPGMELHLIHYSYGVNSTEKGDLSSESTVSRIRTEHFPLTLESARPSHTSQYLCASSDESGSGLETQYFGPGTRLLVL.

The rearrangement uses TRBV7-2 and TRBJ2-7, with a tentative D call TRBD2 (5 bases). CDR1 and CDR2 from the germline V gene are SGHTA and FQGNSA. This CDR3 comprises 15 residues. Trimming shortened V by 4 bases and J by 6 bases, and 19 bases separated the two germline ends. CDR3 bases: TGTGCCAGCAGCTCGATTGGACTCCGCGCGTTCGAGCAGTACTTC. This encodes CASSSIGLRAFEQYF. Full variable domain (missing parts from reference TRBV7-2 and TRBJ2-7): GAGVSQSPSNKVTEKGKDVELRCDPISGHTALYWYRQSLGQGLEFLIYFQGNSAPDKSGLPSDRFSAERTGGSVSTLTIQRTQQEDSAVYLCASSSIGLRAFEQYFGPGTRLTVT.

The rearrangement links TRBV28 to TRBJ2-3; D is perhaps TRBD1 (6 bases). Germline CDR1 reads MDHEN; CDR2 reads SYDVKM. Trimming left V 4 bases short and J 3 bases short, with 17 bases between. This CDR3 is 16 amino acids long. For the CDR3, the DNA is TGTGCCAGCAGTTCTCTGGGACACCGTGAGACAGATACGCAGTATTTT. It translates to CASSSLGHRETDTQYF.

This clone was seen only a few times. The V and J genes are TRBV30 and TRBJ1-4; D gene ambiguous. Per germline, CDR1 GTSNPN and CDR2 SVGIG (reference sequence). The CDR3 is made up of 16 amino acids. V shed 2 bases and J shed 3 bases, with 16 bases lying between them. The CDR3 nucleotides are TGTGCCTGGAGTTTGCGACCCCCTCGGGCTAATGAAAAACTGTTTTTT. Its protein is CAWSLRPPRANEKLFF.

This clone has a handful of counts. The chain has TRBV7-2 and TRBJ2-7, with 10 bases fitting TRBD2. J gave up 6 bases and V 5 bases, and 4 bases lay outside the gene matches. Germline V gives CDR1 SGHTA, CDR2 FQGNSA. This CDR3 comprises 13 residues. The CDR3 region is CASSTEREGEQYF. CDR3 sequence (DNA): TGTGCCAGCAGCACCGAGCGGGAGGGCGAGCAGTACTTC. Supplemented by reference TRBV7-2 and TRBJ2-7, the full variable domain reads GAGVSQSPSNKVTEKGKDVELRCDPISGHTALYWYRQSLGQGLEFLIYFQGNSAPDKSGLPSDRFSAERTGGSVSTLTIQRTQQEDSAVYLCASSTEREGEQYFGPGTRLTVT.

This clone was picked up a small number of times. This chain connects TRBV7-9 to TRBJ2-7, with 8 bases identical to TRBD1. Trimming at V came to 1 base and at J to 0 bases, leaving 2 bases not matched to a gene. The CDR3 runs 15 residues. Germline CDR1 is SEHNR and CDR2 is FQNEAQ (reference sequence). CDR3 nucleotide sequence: TGTGCCAGCAGCTTAGGGGACAGGCCCTCCTACGAGCAGTACTTC. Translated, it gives CASSLGDRPSYEQYF.

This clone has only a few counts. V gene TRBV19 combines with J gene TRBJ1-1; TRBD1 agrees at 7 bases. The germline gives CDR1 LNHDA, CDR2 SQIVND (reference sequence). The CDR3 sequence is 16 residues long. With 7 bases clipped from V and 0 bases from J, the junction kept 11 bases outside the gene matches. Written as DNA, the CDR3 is TGTGCCAGTACTGACCGGGGACAGACCATGAACACTGAAGCTTTCTTT. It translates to CASTDRGQTMNTEAFF.

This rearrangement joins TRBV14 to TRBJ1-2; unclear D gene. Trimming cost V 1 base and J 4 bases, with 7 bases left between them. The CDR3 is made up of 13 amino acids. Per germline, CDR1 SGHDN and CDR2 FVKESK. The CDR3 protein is CASSQAGSYGYTF. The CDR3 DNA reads TGTGCCAGCAGCCAAGCGGGGAGCTATGGCTACACCTTC.

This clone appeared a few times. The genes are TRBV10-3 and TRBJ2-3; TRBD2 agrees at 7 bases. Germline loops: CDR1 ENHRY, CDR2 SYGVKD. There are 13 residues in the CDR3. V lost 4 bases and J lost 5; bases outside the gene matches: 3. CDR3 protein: CAISGWTRDTQYF. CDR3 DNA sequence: TGTGCCATCAGTGGTTGGACTAGAGATACGCAGTATTTT.

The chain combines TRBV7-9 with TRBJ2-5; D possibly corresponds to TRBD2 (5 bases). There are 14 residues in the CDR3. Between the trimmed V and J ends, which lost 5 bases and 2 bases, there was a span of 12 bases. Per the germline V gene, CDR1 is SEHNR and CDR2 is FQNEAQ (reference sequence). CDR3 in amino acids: CASSHPDLQETQYF. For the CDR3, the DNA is TGTGCCAGCAGCCACCCGGACTTACAAGAGACCCAGTACTTC.